These T cell receptor beta chains were read from a single sample in a study of shared clonotypes between healthy human individuals. Some clones are missing from TCRdb's copy, which holds only in-frame ones; the method was immunoSEQ multiplex PCR. The top ten hold 1.2% of the sample, which has some 1,900,000 clones, roughly 94% seen once. Sequencing input: naive CD8+ T cells sorted from blood. The receptor source for this set is a man between 18 and 29 years old in good health. Both conserved end residues are part of each CDR3. A D gene is named only where the DNA matches it firmly. Only part of the rows carry a size: once, few, many, or a class if the clone is expanded.

NA	TRBV5-6	TRBJ2-2	NA	CASRTGVNTGELFF	TGTGCCAGCAGGACAGGCGTAAACACCGGGGAGCTGTTTTTT
NA	TRBV28	TRBJ2-1	TRBD1	CASSGRTGARNNEQFF	TGTGCCAGCAGTGGACGGACAGGGGCCCGAAACAATGAGCAGTTCTTC
NA	TRBV18	TRBJ2-7	NA	CASSPPAGSRFEQYF	TGTGCCAGCTCACCACCGGCAGGGTCCCGTTTCGAGCAGTACTTC
NA	TRBV27	TRBJ2-7	NA	CASSPNSAEQYF	TGTGCCAGCAGTCCAAACTCCGCCGAGCAGTACTTC
NA	TRBV11-2	TRBJ2-3	NA	CASSLAATADTQYF	TGTGCCAGCAGCTTAGCGGCGACTGCAGATACGCAGTATTTT
once	TRBV10-2	TRBJ2-7	NA	CASRADSSYEQYF	TGCGCCAGCAGAGCGGACAGCTCCTACGAGCAGTACTTC
NA	TRBV7-6	TRBJ2-7	TRBD2	CASSLASGRAPYEQYF	TGTGCCAGCAGCTTAGCTAGCGGGAGGGCCCCCTACGAGCAGTACTTC
NA	TRBV10-1	TRBJ1-1	NA	CASSGRSGHLNTEAFF	TGCGCCAGCAGTGGACGTAGTGGACACCTCAACACTGAAGCTTTCTTT
NA	TRBV30	TRBJ2-7	TRBD1	CASEEAGGSYEQYF	TGTGCTTCCGAGGAGGCAGGGGGATCCTACGAGCAGTACTTC
NA	TRBV29-1	TRBJ1-2	NA	CSVEGYMGYDGYTF	TGCAGCGTTGAAGGGTATATGGGGTACGATGGCTACACCTTC